This T cell receptor delta chain stems from a study of gamma-delta chains in newborns, infants, children. Across the study: Microbial exposure reportedly drives polyclonal innate γδ T cell expansion after birth.

Trimming removed 0 bases from V and 0 bases from J; junction bases left unmatched: 14. Germline V lookup: CDR1 GEAIGNYY, CDR2 EKD. This CDR3 is 23 amino acids long. By its share, this clone is medium-sized. TCRdb redid the clone calls on the reads with CATT. This repertoire shows 3,000 to 3,500 delta-chain clones, 3.5% to 5% found once; its top ten account for 16%. The chain carries TRDV2 and TRDJ3, with 12 bases identical to TRDD3. Material: blood. The clonotype was recovered from a child who was a newborn, infant or young child, either healthy, febrile or measles-vaccinated (not recorded which). DNA of the CDR3: TGTGCCTGTGACACCCTACCCCCTGGGGGATACGACCTAAGCTCCTGGGACACCCGACAGATGTTTTTC. This codes for CACDTLPPGGYDLSSWDTRQMFF.